This T cell receptor (beta chain) was captured by sequencing in a study of control samples from healthy donors and cancer patients. Libraries were prepared by immunoSEQ multiplex PCR; TCRdb keeps only in-frame clonotypes and omits some of them. The sample has under 30,000 clones, 85% seen once. Germline-derived CDR1 and CDR2 are SGHAT and FQNNGV. This CDR3 spans 15 amino acids. V was shortened by 2 bases and J by 0 bases, with 8 bases between the two germline ends. The TCR originated in a woman aged 60-70 years with head and neck cancer. The chain is built from TRBV11-2 and TRBJ1-3; no definite D call. The sample was PBMCs. CDR3 amino acids: CASSLSIPSGNTIYF. CDR3 DNA sequence: TGTGCCAGCAGCTTAAGTATCCCCTCTGGAAACACCATATATTTT.